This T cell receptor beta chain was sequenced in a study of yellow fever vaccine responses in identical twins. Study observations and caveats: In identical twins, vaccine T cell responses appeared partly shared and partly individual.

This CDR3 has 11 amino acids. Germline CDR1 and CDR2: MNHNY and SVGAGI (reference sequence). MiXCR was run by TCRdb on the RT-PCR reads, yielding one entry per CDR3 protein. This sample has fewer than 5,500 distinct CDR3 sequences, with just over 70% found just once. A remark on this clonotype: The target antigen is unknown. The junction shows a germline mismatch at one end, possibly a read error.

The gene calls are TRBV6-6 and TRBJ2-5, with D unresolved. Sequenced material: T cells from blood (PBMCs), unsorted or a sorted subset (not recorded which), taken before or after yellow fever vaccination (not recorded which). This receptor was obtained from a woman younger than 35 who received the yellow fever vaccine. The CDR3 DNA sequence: TGTGCCAGCACGACCGGACCCCACCCCGAATTC. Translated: CASTTGPHPEF.